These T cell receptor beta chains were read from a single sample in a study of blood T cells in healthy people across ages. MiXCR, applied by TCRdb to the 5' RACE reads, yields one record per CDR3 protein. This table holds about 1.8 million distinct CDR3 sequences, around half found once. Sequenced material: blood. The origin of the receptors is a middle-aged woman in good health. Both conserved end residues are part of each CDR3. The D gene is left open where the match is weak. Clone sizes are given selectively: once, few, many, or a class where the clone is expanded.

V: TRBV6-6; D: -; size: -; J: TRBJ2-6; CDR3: CASILASVTGANVLTF; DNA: TGTGCCAGCATTCTCGCTTCGGTAACTGGGGCCAACGTCCTGACTTTC
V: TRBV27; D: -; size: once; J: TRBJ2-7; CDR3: CASSLPGSSYNEQYF; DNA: TGTGCCAGCAGTTTACCGGGGAGCTCCTACAATGAGCAGTACTTC
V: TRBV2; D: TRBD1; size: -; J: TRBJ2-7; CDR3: CASCDFDRGSNEQYF; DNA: TGTGCCAGCTGTGATTTTGACAGGGGTAGCAACGAGCAGTACTTC
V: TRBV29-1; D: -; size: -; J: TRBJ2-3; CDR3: CSVERGATDTQYF; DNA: TGCAGCGTTGAAAGGGGAGCCACAGATACGCAGTATTTT
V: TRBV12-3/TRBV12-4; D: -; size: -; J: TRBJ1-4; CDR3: CASSVRGQREKLFF; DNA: TGTGCCAGCAGTGTAAGAGGACAAAGGGAAAAACTGTTTTTT
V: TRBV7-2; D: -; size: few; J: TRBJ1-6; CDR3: CASSLDSSPLHF; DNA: TGTGCCAGCAGCTTAGACAGTTCACCCCTCCACTTT
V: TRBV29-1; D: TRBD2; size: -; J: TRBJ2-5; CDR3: CSARNSGGAVNEQYF; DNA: TGCAGCGCCCGAAATAGCGGGGGGGCCGTTAATGAGCAGTACTTC
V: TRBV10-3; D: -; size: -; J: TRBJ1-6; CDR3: CAISGASRGSPLHF; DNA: TGTGCCATCAGTGGTGCCAGTCGCGGTTCACCCCTCCACTTT
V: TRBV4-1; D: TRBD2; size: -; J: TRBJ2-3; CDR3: CASSQDFAGTSAFTDTQYF; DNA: TGTGCCAGCAGCCAAGATTTCGCCGGGACTAGCGCATTCACAGATACGCAGTATTTT
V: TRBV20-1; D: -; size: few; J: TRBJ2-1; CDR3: CSARRSLGNEQFF; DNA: TGCAGTGCTAGGAGGAGTCTGGGGAATGAGCAGTTCTTC
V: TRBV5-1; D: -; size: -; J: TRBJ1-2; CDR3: CASSLAAGTPGRYGYTF; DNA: TGCGCCAGCAGCTTGGCCGCGGGGACCCCCGGGCGGTATGGCTACACCTTC
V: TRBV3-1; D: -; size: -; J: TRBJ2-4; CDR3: CASSQGSGDVAKNIQYF; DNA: TGTGCCAGCAGCCAAGGTTCTGGGGACGTAGCCAAAAACATTCAGTACTTC
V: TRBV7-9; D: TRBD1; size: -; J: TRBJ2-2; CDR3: CASSLGGQGPNTGELFF; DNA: TGTGCCAGCAGCTTAGGGGGACAGGGTCCGAACACCGGGGAGCTGTTTTTT
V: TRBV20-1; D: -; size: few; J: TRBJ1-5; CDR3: CSARGRSYNQPQHF; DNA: TGCAGTGCTAGAGGCCGTTCCTATAATCAGCCCCAGCATTTT
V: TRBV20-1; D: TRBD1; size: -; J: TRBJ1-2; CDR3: CSAQGGAYGYTF; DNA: TGCAGTGCCCAGGGGGGGGCGTATGGCTACACCTTC
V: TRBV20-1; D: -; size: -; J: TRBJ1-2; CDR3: CSAVDTNHLYGYTF; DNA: TGCAGTGCCGTGGACACCAATCACCTCTATGGCTACACCTTC
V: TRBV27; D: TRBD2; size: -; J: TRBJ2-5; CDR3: CASSFWPARLAGGRAYNEQYF; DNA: TGTGCCAGCAGTTTTTGGCCCGCCCGGCTAGCGGGGGGGCGGGCGTACAATGAGCAGTACTTC
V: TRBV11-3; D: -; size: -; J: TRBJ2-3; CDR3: CASSLDSRDRGTDTQYF; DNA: TGTGCCAGCAGCTTAGATTCCAGGGATAGAGGTACAGATACGCAGTATTTT
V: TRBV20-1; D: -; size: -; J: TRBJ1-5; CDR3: CSAAATFRNQPQHF; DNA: TGCAGTGCTGCTGCCACCTTCCGCAATCAGCCCCAGCATTTT
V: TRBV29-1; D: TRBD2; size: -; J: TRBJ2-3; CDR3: CSVLASGASTDTQYF; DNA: TGCAGCGTTTTGGCTAGCGGGGCTAGCACAGATACGCAGTATTTT
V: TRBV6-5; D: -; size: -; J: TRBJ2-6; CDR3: CASSYSILGVGANVLTF; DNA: TGTGCCAGCAGTTACTCGATTTTGGGAGTTGGGGCCAACGTCCTGACTTTC
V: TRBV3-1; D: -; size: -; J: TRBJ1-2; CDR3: CASSQETGRSGYTF; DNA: TGTGCCAGCAGCCAAGAGACGGGCAGGTCGGGCTACACCTTC
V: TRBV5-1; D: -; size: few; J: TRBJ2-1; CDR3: CASSTPASGSYNEQFF; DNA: TGCGCCAGCAGCACCCCTGCGAGCGGCTCCTACAATGAGCAGTTCTTC
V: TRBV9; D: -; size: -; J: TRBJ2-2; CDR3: CASSVVPGANTGELFF; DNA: TGTGCCAGCAGCGTAGTGCCGGGGGCGAACACCGGGGAGCTGTTTTTT
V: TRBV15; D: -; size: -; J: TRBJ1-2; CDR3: CATSSPSEGDYGYTF; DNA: TGTGCCACCAGCAGTCCTTCTGAGGGGGACTATGGCTACACCTTC
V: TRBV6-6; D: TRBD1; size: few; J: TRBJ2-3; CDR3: CASREGQASTDTQYF; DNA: TGTGCCAGCAGGGAGGGACAGGCGAGCACAGATACGCAGTATTTT
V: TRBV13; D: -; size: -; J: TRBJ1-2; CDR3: CASSPPNVGPNYGYTF; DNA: TGTGCCAGCAGCCCGCCTAATGTGGGACCTAACTATGGCTACACCTTC
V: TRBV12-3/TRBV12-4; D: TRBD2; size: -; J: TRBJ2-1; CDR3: CASSPSGGRDNEQFF; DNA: TGTGCCAGCAGCCCTAGCGGGGGGCGGGATAATGAGCAGTTCTTC
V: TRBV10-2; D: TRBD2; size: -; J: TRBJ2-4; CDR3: CASSELAGGPRAKNIQYF; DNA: TGCGCCAGCAGTGAGCTAGCGGGGGGGCCAAGGGCCAAAAACATTCAGTACTTC
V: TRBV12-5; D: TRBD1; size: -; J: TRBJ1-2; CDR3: CASGLGALQGGSGYGYTF; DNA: TGTGCTAGTGGTTTGGGGGCCTTACAGGGGGGATCTGGCTATGGCTACACCTTC
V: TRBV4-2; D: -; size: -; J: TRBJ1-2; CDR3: CASNQIEAPTGGYTF; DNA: TGTGCCAGCAACCAAATAGAGGCACCAACAGGTGGCTACACCTTC
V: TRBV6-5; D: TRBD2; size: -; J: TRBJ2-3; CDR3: CASGASGESTNTQYF; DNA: TGTGCCAGCGGCGCTAGCGGGGAAAGCACAAATACGCAGTATTTT